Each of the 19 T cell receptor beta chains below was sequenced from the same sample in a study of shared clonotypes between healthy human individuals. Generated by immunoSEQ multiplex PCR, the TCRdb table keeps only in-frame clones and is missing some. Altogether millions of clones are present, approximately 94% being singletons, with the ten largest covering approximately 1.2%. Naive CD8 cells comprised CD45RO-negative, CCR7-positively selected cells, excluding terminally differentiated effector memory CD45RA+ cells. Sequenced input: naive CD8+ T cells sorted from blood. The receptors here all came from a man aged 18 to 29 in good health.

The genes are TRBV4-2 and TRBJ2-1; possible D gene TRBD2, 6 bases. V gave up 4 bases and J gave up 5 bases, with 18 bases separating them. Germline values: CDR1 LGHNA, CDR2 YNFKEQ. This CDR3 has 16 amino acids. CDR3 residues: CASSLVGDWVDNEQFF. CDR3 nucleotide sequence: TGTGCCAGCAGCCTAGTCGGGGACTGGGTAGACAATGAGCAGTTCTTC.

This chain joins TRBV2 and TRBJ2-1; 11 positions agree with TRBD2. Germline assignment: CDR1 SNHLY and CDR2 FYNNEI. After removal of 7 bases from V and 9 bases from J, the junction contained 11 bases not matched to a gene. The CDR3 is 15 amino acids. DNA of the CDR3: TGTGCCAGCATAGACGGGCTAGCGGGGGGTAGTGAGCAGTTCTTC. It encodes CASIDGLAGGSEQFF.

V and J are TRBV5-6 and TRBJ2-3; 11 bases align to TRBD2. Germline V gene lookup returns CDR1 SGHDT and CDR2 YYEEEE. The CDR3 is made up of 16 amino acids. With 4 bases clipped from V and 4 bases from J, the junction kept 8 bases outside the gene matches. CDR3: CASSPISGGAADTQYF. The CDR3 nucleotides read TGTGCCAGCAGCCCGATTAGCGGGGGGGCCGCAGATACGCAGTATTTT.

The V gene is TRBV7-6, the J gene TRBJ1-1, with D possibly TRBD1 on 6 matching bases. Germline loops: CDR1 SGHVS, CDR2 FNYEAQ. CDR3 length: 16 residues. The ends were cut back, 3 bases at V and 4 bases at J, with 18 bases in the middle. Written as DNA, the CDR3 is TGTGCCAGCAGCTTTTCTTCCGGGGCAGGGGTCACTGAAGCTTTCTTT. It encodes CASSFSSGAGVTEAFF.

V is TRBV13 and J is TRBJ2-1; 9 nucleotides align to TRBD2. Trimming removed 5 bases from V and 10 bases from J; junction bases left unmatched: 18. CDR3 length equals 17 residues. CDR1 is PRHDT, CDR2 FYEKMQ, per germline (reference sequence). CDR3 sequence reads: CASSHRGSGGRYPEQFF. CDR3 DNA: TGTGCCAGCAGCCACCGGGGGAGCGGGGGGCGTTACCCGGAGCAGTTCTTC.

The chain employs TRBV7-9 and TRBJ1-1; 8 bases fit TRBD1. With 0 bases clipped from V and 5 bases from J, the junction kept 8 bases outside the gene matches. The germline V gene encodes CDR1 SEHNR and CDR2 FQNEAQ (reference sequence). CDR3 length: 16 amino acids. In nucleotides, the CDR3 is TGTGCCAGCAGCTTAGCACCGGAACAGGGGGGGACTGAAGCTTTCTTT. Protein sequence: CASSLAPEQGGTEAFF.

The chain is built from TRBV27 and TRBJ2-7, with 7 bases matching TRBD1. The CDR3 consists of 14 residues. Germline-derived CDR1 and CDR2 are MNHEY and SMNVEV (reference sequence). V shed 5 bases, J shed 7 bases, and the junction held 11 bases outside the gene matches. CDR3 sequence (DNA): TGTGCCAGCAGTGGACCGGACAGGCCGAGTGAGCAGTACTTC. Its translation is CASSGPDRPSEQYF.

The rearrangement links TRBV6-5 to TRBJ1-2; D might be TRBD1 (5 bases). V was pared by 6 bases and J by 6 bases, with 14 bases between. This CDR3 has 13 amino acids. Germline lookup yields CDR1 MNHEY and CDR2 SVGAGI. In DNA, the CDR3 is TGTGCCAGCAGCCTTCAGGGTGTCGATGGCTACACCTTC. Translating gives CASSLQGVDGYTF.

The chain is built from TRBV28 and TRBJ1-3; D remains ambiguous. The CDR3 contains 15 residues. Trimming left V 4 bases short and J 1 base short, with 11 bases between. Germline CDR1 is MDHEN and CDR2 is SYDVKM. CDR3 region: CASSSDPGSGNTIYF. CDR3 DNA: TGTGCCAGCAGTTCAGATCCTGGTTCTGGAAACACCATATATTTT.

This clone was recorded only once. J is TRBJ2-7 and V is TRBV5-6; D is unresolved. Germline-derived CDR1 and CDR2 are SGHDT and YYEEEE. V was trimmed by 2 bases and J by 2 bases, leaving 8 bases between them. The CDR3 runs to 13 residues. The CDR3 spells CASSFLETYEQYF. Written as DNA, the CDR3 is TGTGCCAGCAGCTTTCTGGAGACCTACGAGCAGTACTTC.

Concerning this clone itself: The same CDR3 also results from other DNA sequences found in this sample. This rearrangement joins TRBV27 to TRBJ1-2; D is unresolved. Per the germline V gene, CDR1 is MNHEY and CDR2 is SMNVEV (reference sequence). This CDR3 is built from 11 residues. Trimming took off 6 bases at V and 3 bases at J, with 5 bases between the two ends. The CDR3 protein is CASRTDYGYTF. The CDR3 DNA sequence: TGTGCCAGCAGAACAGACTATGGCTACACCTTC.

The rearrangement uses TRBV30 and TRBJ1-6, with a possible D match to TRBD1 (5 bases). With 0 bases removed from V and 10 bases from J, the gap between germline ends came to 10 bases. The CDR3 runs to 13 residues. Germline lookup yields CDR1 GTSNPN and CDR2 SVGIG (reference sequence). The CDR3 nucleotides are TGTGCCTGGAGTGTACAGGCAGGGTCACCCCTCCACTTT. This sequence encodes CAWSVQAGSPLHF.

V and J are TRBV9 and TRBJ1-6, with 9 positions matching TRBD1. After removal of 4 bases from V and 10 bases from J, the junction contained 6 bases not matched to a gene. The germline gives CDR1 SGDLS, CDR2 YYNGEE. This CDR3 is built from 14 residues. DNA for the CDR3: TGTGCCAGCAGCCCGGGACAGGGAGAATCACCCCTCCACTTT. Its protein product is CASSPGQGESPLHF.

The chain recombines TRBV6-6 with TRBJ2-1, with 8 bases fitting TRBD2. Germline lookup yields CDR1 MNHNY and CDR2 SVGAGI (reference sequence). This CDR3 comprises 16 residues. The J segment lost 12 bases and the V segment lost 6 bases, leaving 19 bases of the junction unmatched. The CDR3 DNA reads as TGTGCCAGCAGCTATTTACCCGGGACTAGTGTGTATATGCAGTTCTTC. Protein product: CASSYLPGTSVYMQFF.

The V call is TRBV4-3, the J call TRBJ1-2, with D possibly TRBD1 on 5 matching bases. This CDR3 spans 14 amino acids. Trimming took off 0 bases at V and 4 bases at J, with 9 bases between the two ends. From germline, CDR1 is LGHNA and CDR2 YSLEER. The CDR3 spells CASSQDQDSYGYTF. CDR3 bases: TGCGCCAGCAGCCAAGACCAAGACAGCTATGGCTACACCTTC.

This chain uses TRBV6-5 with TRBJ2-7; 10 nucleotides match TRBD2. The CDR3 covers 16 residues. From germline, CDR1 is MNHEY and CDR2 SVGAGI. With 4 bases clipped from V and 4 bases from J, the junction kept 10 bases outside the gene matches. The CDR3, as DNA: TGTGCCAGCAGTTCCTTCCTAGCGGGAGATCGGTACGAGCAGTACTTC. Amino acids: CASSSFLAGDRYEQYF.

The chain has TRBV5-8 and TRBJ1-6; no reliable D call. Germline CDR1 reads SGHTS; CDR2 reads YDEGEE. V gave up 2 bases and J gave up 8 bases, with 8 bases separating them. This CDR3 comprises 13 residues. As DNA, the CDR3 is TGTGCCAGCAGCTTTTCCGGGGATTCACCCCTCCACTTT. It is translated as CASSFSGDSPLHF.

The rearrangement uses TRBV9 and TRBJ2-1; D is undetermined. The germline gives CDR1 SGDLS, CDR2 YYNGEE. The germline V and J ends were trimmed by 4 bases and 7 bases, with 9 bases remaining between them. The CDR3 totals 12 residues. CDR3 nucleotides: TGTGCCAGCAGCTCTAGTGGGAATGAGCAGTTCTTC. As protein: CASSSSGNEQFF.

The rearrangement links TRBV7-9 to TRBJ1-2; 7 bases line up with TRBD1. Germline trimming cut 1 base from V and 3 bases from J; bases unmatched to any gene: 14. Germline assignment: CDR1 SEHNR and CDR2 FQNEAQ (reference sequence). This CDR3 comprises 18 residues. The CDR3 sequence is CASSLGIGTGARDYGYTF. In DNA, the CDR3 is TGTGCCAGCAGCTTAGGGATAGGTACAGGGGCCAGAGACTATGGCTACACCTTC.